The T cell receptor beta chain under discussion was sequenced for a study of cytomegalovirus exposure and HLA in healthy donors. As regards this clone: Its antigen is not identified.

Regarding the study as a whole: Another analysis was done later, and it associated roughly 15,000 TCR beta sequences with HLA alleles at 0.05 false discovery rate. One variant, a missense change in DCLRE1C, was linked in a later analysis to TCR beta V- and J-gene trimming.

The PCR was carried out with 60 Vbeta primers and 13 Jbeta primers. Here immunoSEQ multiplex PCR was the method, and the copy in TCRdb shows in-frame clones only, minus some. The sample has some 150,000 clones, 80% seen once; the top ten hold roughly 5.3%. The sequence was obtained from a woman in her thirties or forties in good health and CMV-seropositive. Sequenced input: PBMCs.

The CDR3 loop reads CASSLRLAGGDEQYF. The DNA for the CDR3 is TGTGCCAGCAGCTTAAGACTAGCGGGAGGGGACGAGCAGTACTTC. The V call is TRBV11-2, the J call TRBJ2-7; TRBD2 aligns across 14 bases. Germline CDR1 SGHAT, CDR2 FQNNGV. The CDR3 covers 15 residues. The trim removed 2 bases at V and 5 bases at J, leaving 2 bases unmatched.